These T cell receptor beta chains were read from a single sample in a study of cytomegalovirus exposure and HLA in healthy donors. The data were produced by immunoSEQ multiplex PCR, yet TCRdb's version contains in-frame clones alone and is incomplete. The sample has about 130,000 clones; 75% to 85% are singletons. The sequenced sample consisted of PBMCs. The source is a male donor in good health and CMV-seronegative. Both conserved end residues are part of each CDR3. The D gene is left open where the match is weak. Clone sizes are given selectively: once, few, many, or a class where the clone is expanded.

.,TRBV7-6,TRBJ1-1,.,CASSLFEENTEAFF,TGTGCCAGCAGCTTATTTGAGGAAAACACTGAAGCTTTCTTT
once,TRBV4-2,TRBJ1-3,.,CASSQDQASGNTIYF,TGTGCCAGCAGCCAAGATCAGGCGTCTGGAAACACCATATATTTT
few,TRBV6-4,TRBJ2-1,TRBD2,CACGSTSGGNNEQFF,TGTGCCTGCGGCAGTACTAGCGGGGGAAATAATGAGCAGTTCTTC
once,TRBV18,TRBJ2-6,.,CASSPVYRVSGANVLTF,TGTGCCAGCTCACCCGTTTACAGGGTCTCTGGGGCCAACGTCCTGACTTTC
.,TRBV7-9,TRBJ1-1,.,CASSLRVGSGVTEAFF,TGTGCCAGCAGCTTAAGGGTTGGGTCGGGGGTCACTGAAGCTTTCTTT
.,TRBV18,TRBJ1-3,.,CASSPARSRPDTIYF,TGTGCCAGCTCACCAGCCCGGTCCAGGCCGGACACCATATATTTT
.,TRBV5-1,TRBJ1-5,.,CASSLGGDQPQHF,TGCGCCAGCAGCTTGGGGGGGGATCAGCCCCAGCATTTT
.,TRBV5-5,TRBJ1-5,TRBD1,CASSLGQGVGNQPQHF,TGTGCCAGCAGCTTGGGACAGGGAGTGGGTAATCAGCCCCAGCATTTT
.,TRBV7-8,TRBJ1-2,TRBD1,CASSLGDRINGYTF,TGTGCCAGCAGCTTAGGGGACAGGATCAATGGCTACACCTTC
.,TRBV27,TRBJ1-6,TRBD1,CASSPKTGVTRNSPLHF,TGTGCCAGCAGCCCTAAGACAGGGGTTACGAGGAATTCACCCCTCCACTTT
.,TRBV5-6,TRBJ2-7,.,CASSLLRGTSYEQYF,TGTGCCAGCAGCTTGTTGCGGGGAACCTCCTACGAGCAGTACTTC
.,TRBV6-5,TRBJ2-7,.,CASSEALRAAYF,TGTGCCAGCAGTGAAGCGCTTCGTGCGGCGTACTTC
.,TRBV9,TRBJ1-2,TRBD1,CASSLGTVGHGYTF,TGTGCCAGCAGCCTCGGGACAGTGGGCCATGGCTACACCTTC
.,TRBV7-2,TRBJ1-3,.,CASSRRQSSGNTIYF,TGTGCCAGCAGCAGACGACAGAGCTCTGGAAACACCATATATTTT
.,TRBV5-1,TRBJ2-3,TRBD2,CASSFGVAGGADTQYF,TGCGCCAGCAGCTTCGGGGTAGCGGGAGGTGCAGATACGCAGTATTTT
.,TRBV7-3,TRBJ1-1,TRBD1,CASSLMGQGATEAFF,TGTGCCAGCAGCTTAATGGGACAGGGGGCCACTGAAGCTTTCTTT
.,TRBV4-2,TRBJ1-1,.,CASSQGRNTEAFF,TGTGCCAGCAGCCAAGGGAGGAACACTGAAGCTTTCTTT